Listed here are 8 T cell receptor beta chains from one sample, sequenced in a study of shared clonotypes between healthy human individuals (dated by TCRdb to about 2020). Library prep was done by the immunoSEQ multiplex PCR assay. Imported from immuneACCESS, the table was reduced by TCRdb to in-frame sequences with V and J called. These copies leave out some clones; in studies compared against another copy, an unresolved V gene accounts for under half, and the cause of the remainder is not known. Across this sample there are 100,000 or so clones, with about 45% seen only once. Jointly, the top ten make up about 15% of the sample. Sequenced material: PBMCs. Every receptor here comes from a middle-aged woman in good health. Some clones in this sample may be carry-over from other donors' samples.

The table lists this clone with a few counts. This rearrangement joins TRBV18 to TRBJ2-1, with D possibly matching TRBD1 (5 bases). CDR3 length: 11 amino acids. Germline V gene sequence: CDR1 KGHSH, CDR2 LQKENI. V was clipped by 6 bases and J by 8 bases, with 8 bases between them. CDR3 residues: CASSRADEQFF. In DNA, the CDR3 is TGTGCCAGCTCCAGGGCAGATGAGCAGTTCTTC.

The chain combines TRBV19 with TRBJ2-7; the D is unclear. CDR3 length: 14 residues. Germline CDR1 and CDR2: LNHDA and SQIVND (reference sequence). With 3 bases removed from V and 13 bases from J, the gap between germline ends came to 22 bases. The DNA for the CDR3 is TGTGCCAGTAGTATTAATCTTTGGCAGGTATTCCAATACTTC. Translation: CASSINLWQVFQYF.

This clone was found a few times. This chain connects TRBV25-1 to TRBJ2-7; 7 nucleotides agree with TRBD1. Germline lookup yields CDR1 MGHDK and CDR2 SYGVNS. The CDR3 is made up of 12 amino acids. V gave up 4 bases and J gave up 7 bases; unmatched junction bases: 4. CDR3: CASSADRREQYF. CDR3 DNA sequence: TGTGCCAGCAGTGCGGACAGGAGGGAGCAGTACTTC.

Of note for this clone: This probably arose from a read error, given a far larger clone one base away. This same CDR3 is encoded by further DNA sequences in the sample. The V and J genes are TRBV7-2 and TRBJ1-5, with TRBD1 as a possible D gene (6 bases). CDR3 size: 15 residues. CDR1 SGHTA and CDR2 FQGNSA come from the germline V gene. CDR3 in amino acids: CASSQDEGGHQPQHF. CDR3 DNA sequence: TGCGCCAGCAGCCAAGATGAGGGGGGCCATCAGCCCCAGCATTTT.

This clone was seen repeatedly, ten times or more. The chain is built from TRBV9 and TRBJ1-2; the D is unclear. Germline V lookup: CDR1 SGDLS, CDR2 YYNGEE. The CDR3 is made up of 15 amino acids. Trimming pared 5 bases from V and 2 bases from J, leaving 16 bases between. The CDR3 sequence: CASRGGPARNYGYTF. In DNA form, the CDR3 reads TGTGCCAGCAGGGGAGGGCCAGCTCGAAACTATGGCTACACCTTC.

The chain employs TRBV6-1 and TRBJ2-3; 7 nucleotides line up with TRBD1. The germline V gene encodes CDR1 MNHNS and CDR2 SASEGT. The CDR3 loop spans 12 amino acids. Trimming at V came to 4 bases and at J to 7 bases, leaving 2 bases not matched to a gene. The CDR3 DNA reads TGTGCCAGCAGTGGACAGGGTTATACGCAGTATTTT. Protein product: CASSGQGYTQYF.

This clone came up a few times. The chain is built from TRBV27 and TRBJ2-5; D may be TRBD1 (6 bases). The CDR3 is 18 amino acids. V was shortened by 4 bases and J by 7 bases, with 28 bases between the two germline ends. Germline V lookup: CDR1 MNHEY, CDR2 SMNVEV (reference sequence). CDR3 loop: CASSSTGAPDRGVMTQYF. The CDR3 nucleotides are TGTGCCAGCAGTTCGACAGGTGCCCCGGATAGGGGCGTGATGACCCAGTACTTC.

V is TRBV30 and J is TRBJ1-4, with TRBD1 matching 9 bases. Germline CDR1 reads GTSNPN; CDR2 reads SVGIG (reference sequence). This CDR3 spans 15 amino acids. V lost 3 bases to trimming and J lost 5 bases; unmatched junction nucleotides: 7. Written as DNA, the CDR3 is TGTGCCTGGAGCCCCCGGGACAGGGTAAATGAAAAACTGTTTTTT. As protein: CAWSPRDRVNEKLFF.